This T cell receptor (beta chain) came from a study of blood T cells in healthy people across ages. For the second PCR, which ran for about 6 to 11 cycles, a sample-barcoded 5' primer and a J-beta primer mix were used. One entry per CDR3 protein results from TCRdb running MiXCR on the 5' RACE reads. Here the sample spans roughly 1.7 million distinct CDR3 sequences, roughly 30% being singletons. V gave up 4 bases and J gave up 1 base; unmatched junction bases: 6. Germline V gene data show CDR1 as LGHDT and CDR2 as YNNKEL (reference sequence). The CDR3 runs 15 residues. Healthy Caucasian individuals from Russia aged roughly 6 to 90 served as donors. Peripheral blood, about 10 milliliters per donor, was collected.

This receptor was identified in a woman aged 25 to 39 in good health. The V and J genes are TRBV3-1 and TRBJ1-1; 7 nucleotides match TRBD1. The sample comprised blood. The chain's CDR3 is CASSPGTASNTEAFF. The CDR3 DNA reads as TGTGCCAGCAGCCCGGGGACAGCTTCGAACACTGAAGCTTTCTTT.